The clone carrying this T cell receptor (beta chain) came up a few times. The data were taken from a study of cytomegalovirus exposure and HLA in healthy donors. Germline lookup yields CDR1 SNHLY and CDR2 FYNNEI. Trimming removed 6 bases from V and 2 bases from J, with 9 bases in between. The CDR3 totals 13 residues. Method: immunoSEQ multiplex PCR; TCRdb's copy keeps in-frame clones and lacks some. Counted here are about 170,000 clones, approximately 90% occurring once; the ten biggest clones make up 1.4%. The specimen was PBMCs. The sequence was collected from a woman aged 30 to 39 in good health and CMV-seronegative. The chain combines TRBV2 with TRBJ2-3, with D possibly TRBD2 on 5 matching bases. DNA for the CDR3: TGTGCCAGCAGGGACTCTTACACAGATACGCAGTATTTT. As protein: CASRDSYTDTQYF.